This TCR beta chain was captured by sequencing in a study of response to subunit inactivated influenza vaccine. TCRdb re-called the RT-PCR reads through MiXCR, storing one row per CDR3 protein. The sample carries 650,000 to 850,000 distinct CDR3 sequences, approximately 14% recorded once. Whole-study findings and limits: It was suggested by the authors that few new T cells are recruited by each seasonal influenza vaccination.

Trimming stripped 5 bases from V and 0 bases from J, with 15 bases between. Germline V CDR1 and CDR2: ENHRY, SYGVKD. This CDR3 contains 16 residues. This clonotype occurred a few times. Its antigen is not identified. The receptor was isolated from a man aged 50 to 60 who received an inactivated influenza vaccine. Here the sequenced sample was PBMCs from blood, taken approximately 15 days before vaccination. The rearrangement joins TRBV10-3 to TRBJ2-3; D perhaps matches TRBD2 (6 bases). The CDR3 protein is CAISLLAEGSTDTQYF. CDR3 nucleotides: TGTGCCATCAGTCTGTTAGCGGAGGGCAGCACAGATACGCAGTATTTT.